One and the same sample provided the 6 T cell receptor beta chains below, sequenced in a study of blood T cell repertoires in COVID-19. The assay was immunoSEQ multiplex PCR, and TCRdb's table has in-frame clones only and misses some. The data show 150,000 to 200,000 clones, about 86% seen once. Sequenced material: peripheral blood. These receptors came from a woman of 80 years or more in a cohort sampled during active or convalescent COVID-19.

V usage is TRBV15 and J usage is TRBJ2-5, with TRBD1 matching 10 bases. V was pared by 1 base and J by 2 bases, with 4 bases of the junction left unmatched. Looked up from germline, CDR1 is LNHNV and CDR2 is YYDKDF (reference sequence). The CDR3 is 16 amino acids. The CDR3 loop is CATSRGGDRGQETQYF. The CDR3 nucleotides read TGTGCCACCAGCAGAGGAGGGGACAGGGGACAAGAGACCCAGTACTTC.

This chain links TRBV11-3 with TRBJ1-1; D gene uncertain. This CDR3 region has 16 residues. The germline V and J ends were trimmed by 4 bases and 0 bases, with 15 bases remaining between them. Germline CDR1 and CDR2: SGHNT and YENEEA. The chain's CDR3 is CASSSTTWQMNTEAFF. CDR3 sequence (DNA): TGTGCCAGCAGCTCGACGACTTGGCAGATGAACACTGAAGCTTTCTTT.

This chain uses TRBV27 with TRBJ1-2, with 7 positions matching TRBD1. V shed 5 bases, J shed 6 bases, and the junction held 3 bases outside the gene matches. The CDR3 length is 12 residues. The germline V gene has CDR1 MNHEY and CDR2 SMNVEV (reference sequence). The CDR3 DNA is TGTGCCAGCAGTCCACAGGGGCATGGCTACACCTTC. It encodes CASSPQGHGYTF.

The rearrangement joins TRBV25-1 to TRBJ1-1, with D possibly TRBD1 on 6 matching bases. The CDR3 loop spans 13 amino acids. Per germline, CDR1 MGHDK and CDR2 SYGVNS. The V and J ends lost 4 bases and 1 base respectively, with 7 bases between them. As DNA, the CDR3 is TGTGCCAGCAGTGTACAGGGGAACACTGAAGCTTTCTTT. Protein: CASSVQGNTEAFF.

This rearrangement joins TRBV24-1 to TRBJ2-1, with 7 bases identical to TRBD2. V lost 9 bases and J lost 0; bases outside the gene matches: 7. Germline values: CDR1 KGHDR, CDR2 SFDVKD. The CDR3 sequence is 15 residues long. This chain's CDR3 is CATADSGNSYNEQFF. The DNA for the CDR3 is TGTGCCACCGCCGACAGCGGGAACTCCTACAATGAGCAGTTCTTC.

The chain links TRBV11-2 to TRBJ2-7; TRBD1 might be the D (6 bases). The germline CDR1 and CDR2 sequences are SGHAT and FQNNGV. With 4 bases removed from V and 6 bases from J, the gap between germline ends came to 13 bases. The CDR3 is 13 residues long. The CDR3 loop is CASSSLQGGEQYF. The DNA of the CDR3 is TGTGCCAGCAGCTCCCTACAGGGTGGCGAGCAGTACTTC.